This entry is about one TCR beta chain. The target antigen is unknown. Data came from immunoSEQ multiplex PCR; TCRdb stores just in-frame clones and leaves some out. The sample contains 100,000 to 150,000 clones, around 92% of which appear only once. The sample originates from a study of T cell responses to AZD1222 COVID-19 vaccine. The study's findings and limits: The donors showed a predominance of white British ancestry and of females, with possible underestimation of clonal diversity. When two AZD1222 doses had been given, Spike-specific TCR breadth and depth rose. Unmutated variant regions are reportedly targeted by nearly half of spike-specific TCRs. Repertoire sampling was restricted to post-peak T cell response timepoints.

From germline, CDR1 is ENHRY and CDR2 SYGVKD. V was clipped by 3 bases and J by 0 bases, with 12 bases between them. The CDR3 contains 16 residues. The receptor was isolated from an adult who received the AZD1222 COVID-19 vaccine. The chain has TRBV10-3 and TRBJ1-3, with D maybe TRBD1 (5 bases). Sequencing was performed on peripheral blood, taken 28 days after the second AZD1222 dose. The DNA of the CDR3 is TGTGCCATCAGTGACCGGCGACAGTCCTCTGGAAACACCATATATTTT. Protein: CAISDRRQSSGNTIYF.